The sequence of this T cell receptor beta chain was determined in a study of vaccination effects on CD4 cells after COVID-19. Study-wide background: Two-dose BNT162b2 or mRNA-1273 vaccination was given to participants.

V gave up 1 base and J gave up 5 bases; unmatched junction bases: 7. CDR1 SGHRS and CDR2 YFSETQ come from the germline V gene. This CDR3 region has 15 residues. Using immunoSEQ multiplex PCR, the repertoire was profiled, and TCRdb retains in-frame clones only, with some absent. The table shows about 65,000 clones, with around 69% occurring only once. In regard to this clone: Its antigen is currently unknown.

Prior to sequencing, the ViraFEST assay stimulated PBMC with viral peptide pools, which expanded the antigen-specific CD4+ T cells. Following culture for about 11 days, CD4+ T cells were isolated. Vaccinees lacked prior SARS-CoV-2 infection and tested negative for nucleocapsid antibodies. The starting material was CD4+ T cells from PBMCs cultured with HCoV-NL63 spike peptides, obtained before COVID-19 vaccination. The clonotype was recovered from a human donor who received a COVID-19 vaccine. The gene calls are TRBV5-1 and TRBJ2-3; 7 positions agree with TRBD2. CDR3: CASSLREGMQDTQYF. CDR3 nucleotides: TGCGCCAGCAGCTTGAGGGAGGGGATGCAAGATACGCAGTATTTT.